The 6 T cell receptor beta chains below come from one sample, sequenced in a study of shared clonotypes between healthy human individuals. The repertoire was sequenced with immunoSEQ multiplex PCR; TCRdb's copy has only in-frame clones and lacks some. The repertoire holds fewer than 850,000 clones, with roughly 91% as singletons. The sample was memory CD8+ T cells from PBMCs. Documented subset: CD45RO+ cells pooled with CCR7-negative TemRA cells. These receptors all come from a man between 18 and 35 years old in good health. Some clones in this sample may be carry-over from other donors' samples.

The chain links TRBV9 to TRBJ2-1, with unresolved D. Germline assignment: CDR1 SGDLS and CDR2 YYNGEE. Trimming pared 3 bases from V and 3 bases from J, leaving 16 bases between. CDR3 length: 16 amino acids. This CDR3 reads CASSGPPSLGYNEQFF. The CDR3 coding sequence is TGTGCCAGCAGCGGCCCCCCTTCGCTCGGCTACAATGAGCAGTTCTTC.

The gene calls are TRBV28 and TRBJ2-2; weak D call: TRBD2 (5 bases). CDR3 length equals 14 residues. Germline CDR1 is MDHEN and CDR2 is SYDVKM. V lost 3 bases to trimming and J lost 7 bases, with 12 bases between them. CDR3 sequence: CASSFIREVGELFF. The CDR3 region has the DNA TGTGCCAGCAGTTTTATTCGGGAAGTCGGGGAGCTGTTTTTT.

V is TRBV19 and J is TRBJ2-1, with 10 bases lining up with TRBD2. CDR3 length: 17 residues. V was clipped by 6 bases and J by 8 bases; unmatched bases: 16. CDR1 LNHDA and CDR2 SQIVND come from the germline V gene (reference sequence). CDR3 protein: CASSDRGSGRAGDEQFF. Here the CDR3 DNA reads TGTGCCAGTAGCGACAGGGGAAGCGGGAGGGCCGGCGATGAGCAGTTCTTC. The whole variable domain, remainder taken from reference TRBV19 and TRBJ2-1, is DGGITQSPKYLFRKEGQNVTLSCEQNLNHDAMYWYRQDPGQGLRLIYYSQIVNDFQKGDIAEGYSVSREKKESFPLTVTSAQKNPTAFYLCASSDRGSGRAGDEQFFGPGTRLTVL.

The rearrangement links TRBV6-6 to TRBJ1-2; D is ambiguous. Per germline, CDR1 MNHNY and CDR2 SVGAGI (reference sequence). Trimming removed 8 bases from V and 5 bases from J, with 6 bases in between. The CDR3 extends over 10 amino acids. Written as DNA, the CDR3 is TGTGCCAGCCCCTTATATGGCTACACCTTC. Protein product: CASPLYGYTF.

The gene calls are TRBV19 and TRBJ2-1; 11 bases match TRBD2. The ends lost 5 bases at V and 8 bases at J; junction bases unmatched: 8. Germline CDR1 is LNHDA and CDR2 is SQIVND (reference sequence). The length of the CDR3 is 15 residues. The CDR3 sequence is CASSRLAGFSDEQFF. CDR3 bases: TGTGCCAGTAGTCGACTAGCGGGATTTTCAGATGAGCAGTTCTTC.

The V call is TRBV4-2, the J call TRBJ2-5, with D perhaps being TRBD1 or TRBD2 (6 bases each). This CDR3 has 16 amino acids. Germline V CDR1 and CDR2: LGHNA, YNFKEQ. With 1 base removed from V and 5 bases from J, the gap between germline ends came to 17 bases. The CDR3: CASSQAFGGEGETQYF. CDR3 in DNA: TGTGCCAGCAGCCAAGCATTCGGGGGCGAGGGGGAGACCCAGTACTTC.